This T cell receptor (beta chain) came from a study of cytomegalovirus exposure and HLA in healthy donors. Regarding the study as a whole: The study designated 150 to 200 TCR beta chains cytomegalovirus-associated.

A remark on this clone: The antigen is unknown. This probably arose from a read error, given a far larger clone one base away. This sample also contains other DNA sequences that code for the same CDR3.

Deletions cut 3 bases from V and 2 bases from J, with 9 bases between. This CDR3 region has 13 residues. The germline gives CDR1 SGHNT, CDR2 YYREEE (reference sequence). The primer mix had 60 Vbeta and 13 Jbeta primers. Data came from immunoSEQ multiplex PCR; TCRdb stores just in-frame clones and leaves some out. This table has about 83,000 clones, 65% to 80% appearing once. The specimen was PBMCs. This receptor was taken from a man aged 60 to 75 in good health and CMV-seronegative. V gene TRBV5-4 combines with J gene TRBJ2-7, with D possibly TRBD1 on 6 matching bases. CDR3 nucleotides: TGTGCCAGCAGCTGGGACAAGACCTACGAGCAGTACTTC. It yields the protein CASSWDKTYEQYF. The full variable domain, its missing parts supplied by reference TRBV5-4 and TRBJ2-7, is ETGVTQSPTHLIKTRGQQVTLRCSSQSGHNTVSWYQQALGQGPQFIFQYYREEENGRGNFPPRFSGLQFPNYSSELNVNALELDDSALYLCASSWDKTYEQYFGPGTRLTVT.